The 7 T cell receptor beta chains in this list originate from one sample, sequenced in a study of control samples from healthy donors and cancer patients. The data were produced by immunoSEQ multiplex PCR, yet TCRdb's version contains in-frame clones alone and is incomplete. This repertoire shows 90,000 or so clones, 88% found once; its top ten account for approximately 14%. Sequenced input: blood. All receptors derive from a woman in her 70s in good health.

The V and J genes are TRBV9 and TRBJ1-5; 9 bases are a match to TRBD1. Trimming cost V 4 bases and J 7 bases; bases outside gene matches: 3. The CDR3 consists of 13 residues. Germline values: CDR1 SGDLS, CDR2 YYNGEE. CDR3 sequence reads: CASSRDRDQPQHF. The CDR3 DNA follows: TGTGCCAGCAGCCGGGACAGGGACCAGCCCCAGCATTTT. Full variable domain (rest looked up from reference TRBV9 and TRBJ1-5): DSGVTQTPKHLITATGQRVTLRCSPRSGDLSVYWYQQSLDQGLQFLIQYYNGEERAKGNILERFSAQQFPDLHSELNLSSLELGDSALYFCASSRDRDQPQHFGDGTRLSIL.

CDR3: CASSFQSGGAGETQYF. CDR3 DNA sequence: TGTGCCAGCAGCTTCCAGAGCGGGGGGGCCGGAGAGACCCAGTACTTC. The genes are TRBV7-8 and TRBJ2-5; 10 nucleotides line up with TRBD2. From germline, CDR1 is SGHVS and CDR2 FQNEAQ. This CDR3 region has 16 residues. J was trimmed by 4 bases and V by 3 bases; bases with no gene match: 8.

The chain recombines TRBV6-2 or TRBV6-3 with TRBJ2-7, with 7 nucleotides matching TRBD1. This CDR3 contains 15 residues. The germline gives CDR1 MNHEY, CDR2 SVGEGT. V dropped 5 bases and J dropped 3; count of bases not matched to a gene: 10. The CDR3 reads CASSQPGQTNYEQYF. In DNA form, the CDR3 reads TGTGCCAGCAGTCAGCCGGGACAGACCAACTACGAGCAGTACTTC.

This clone came up a few times. The V call is TRBV29-1, the J call TRBJ2-1; 10 bases fit TRBD2. Trimming removed 6 bases from V and 6 bases from J; junction bases left unmatched: 2. The CDR3 consists of 12 residues. Germline-derived CDR1 and CDR2 are SQVTM and ANQGSEA. The DNA for the CDR3 is TGCAGCGTAGCGGGAGGGTTCAATGAGCAGTTCTTC. Translating it yields CSVAGGFNEQFF.

The chain recombines TRBV19 with TRBJ1-1, with TRBD1 matching 7 bases. The CDR3 loop spans 14 amino acids. J gave up 1 base and V 7 bases, and 6 bases lay outside the gene matches. Germline V gives CDR1 LNHDA, CDR2 SQIVND (reference sequence). CDR3 bases: TGTGCCAGTACCCTTGGGACAGCGAACACTGAAGCTTTCTTT. Its translation is CASTLGTANTEAFF. Together with reference TRBV19 and TRBJ1-1, the CDR3 gives the full variable domain: DGGITQSPKYLFRKEGQNVTLSCEQNLNHDAMYWYRQDPGQGLRLIYYSQIVNDFQKGDIAEGYSVSREKKESFPLTVTSAQKNPTAFYLCASTLGTANTEAFFGQGTRLTVV.

This chain links TRBV7-8 with TRBJ2-3; 7 bases agree with TRBD2. The V segment lost 3 bases and the J segment 1 base; nucleotides outside the gene matches: 10. The CDR3 has 17 amino acids. Looked up from germline, CDR1 is SGHVS and CDR2 is FQNEAQ. The CDR3 nucleotides read TGTGCCAGCAGCTTCCCGGGGGGAGTAGCGGGCACAGATACGCAGTATTTT. Encoded protein: CASSFPGGVAGTDTQYF.

The CDR3, as DNA: TGTGCCAGCAGTGAGCTGACAGGGGGAAAACAGCCCCAGCATTTT. It yields the protein CASSELTGGKQPQHF. V and J are TRBV2 and TRBJ1-5; 9 nucleotides match TRBD1. The CDR3 runs to 15 residues. Germline assignment: CDR1 SNHLY and CDR2 FYNNEI. Germline trimming cut 3 bases from V and 7 bases from J; bases unmatched to any gene: 7.